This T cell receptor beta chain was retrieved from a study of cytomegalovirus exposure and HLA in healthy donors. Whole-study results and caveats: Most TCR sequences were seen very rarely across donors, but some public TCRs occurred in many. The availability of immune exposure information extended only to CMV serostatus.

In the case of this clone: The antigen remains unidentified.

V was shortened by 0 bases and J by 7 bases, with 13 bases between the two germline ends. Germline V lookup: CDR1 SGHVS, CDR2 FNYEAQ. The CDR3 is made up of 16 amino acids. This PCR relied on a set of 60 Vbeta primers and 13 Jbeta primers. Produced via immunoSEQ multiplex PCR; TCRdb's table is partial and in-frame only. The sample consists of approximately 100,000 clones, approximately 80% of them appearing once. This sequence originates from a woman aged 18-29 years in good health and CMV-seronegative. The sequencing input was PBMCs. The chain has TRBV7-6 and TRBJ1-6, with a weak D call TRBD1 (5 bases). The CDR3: CASSLASTAGNSPLHF. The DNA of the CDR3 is TGTGCCAGCAGCTTAGCGTCAACGGCAGGGAATTCACCCCTCCACTTT. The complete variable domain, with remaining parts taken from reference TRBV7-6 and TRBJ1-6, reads GAGVSQSPRYKVTKRGQDVALRCDPISGHVSLYWYRQALGQGPEFLTYFNYEAQQDKSGLPNDRFSAERPEGSISTLTIQRTEQRDSAMYRCASSLASTAGNSPLHFGNGTRLTVT.